This T cell receptor beta chain was sequenced for a study of blood T cells in healthy people across ages (dated by TCRdb to the mid-2010s). In terms of the full investigation: Template switching captured roughly one uniquely barcoded TCR beta cDNA molecule per two T cells in model experiments. Using deep sequencing normalized with unique cDNA molecular identifiers, the study measured how TCR beta repertoire diversity changes with age. Donors were grouped into four age groups: young (average 16 years), middle-aged (39), aged (about 59) and long-lived (approximately 78). To avoid experimental bias, donors of different ages were spread randomly across the sequencing lanes. For two donors (one aged 18 to 29 and one aged 80 or older), the study analyzed two additional independent replicas of 1 million unique cDNA reads from the same blood draw.

This clonotype appeared a few times. What this receptor recognizes is not known. Base-call qualities are not available, and no considerably larger clone is one nucleotide away. Donors were a few dozen systemically healthy Caucasian individuals from Russia aged 6 to 90 years. Each donor gave 8 to 10 milliliters of peripheral blood, collected into EDTA-treated Vacutainer tubes. Ficoll-Paque density-gradient centrifugation was used to isolate PBMCs, with at least 6.5 million obtained per sample. Trizol reagent was used to extract total RNA from the PBMCs, yielding at least 5 micrograms per sample. Naive CD45RAhigh/CD27high T cell percentages were measured by flow cytometry on a PBMC aliquot from every donor. The method behind the library was 5' RACE. Instrument used: Illumina HiSeq 2500. The second PCR ran for about 6 to 11 cycles and used a J-beta primer mix along with a sample-barcoded 5' primer. Each TCR beta cDNA molecule received a unique molecular identifier from a template-switch 5' adaptor carrying 12 random nucleotides. At least 2.5 million CDR3-containing paired-end reads were obtained from each sample. The Mint cDNA synthesis kit, primed by a TRBC-specific oligonucleotide, was used to synthesize first-strand cDNA from all RNA. Following uracil-DNA glycosylase treatment, all cDNA underwent a first 18-cycle PCR with the universal primers M1SS and BC2_uni_R. In the authors' own workflow: For normalization, 1 million high-quality reads were randomly selected from each sample, with every read carrying a distinct molecular identifier. Instead of being binned into consensus sequences, reads that shared molecular identifiers were thrown out. CDR3 identification, clonotype clustering and error correction used MiTCR with a Q25 quality threshold and the strictest error-elimination algorithm. A nonparametric unseen species model with Euler transformation was used to estimate lower-bound total TCR beta diversity. TCRdb reran the public reads through fastp at Q25 and MiXCR, keeping productive beta chains. Rows with a matching CDR3 protein are joined into one entry that keeps the most common DNA and genes. In this record, the V and J calls reflect TCRdb's handling and not the investigators' own analysis. For this sample there are 550,000 to 750,000 distinct CDR3 sequences; 21% appear just once. In total, the top ten clones hold 3.5% to 4% of the sample.

CDR1 and CDR2, looked up from the germline V gene, are SGHNT and YENEEA. From the cysteine through the phenylalanine, the CDR3 covers 14 amino acids. The entry retains the CDR3 DNA only, 42 bases that are in frame from base 1. The trim is 0 bases for V and 5 bases for J, with a gap of 10 bases between the germline ends. Here is what the overall study found, with its caveats: Conclusive comparison of naive and antigen-experienced compartments was prevented by the profiling of bulk unsorted PBMCs. Estimates of total diversity based on one million sequenced T cells were considered lower bounds and underestimates. A strong correlation was found between observed TCR beta diversity and the percentage of naive T cells measured by flow cytometry. Because the CMV infection status of the donors was unknown, age-related changes in expanded clonotypes may potentially have been confounded. The long-lived group showed more naive CD4+ T cells, fewer expanded clones and increased TCR diversity than the aged group, suggesting age selection. Observed TCR beta diversity per million T cells fell roughly linearly with age, and a significant reduction was already apparent by age roughly 40.

The sample consisted of blood. The chain joins TRBV11-3 to TRBJ2-5; possibly the D gene is TRBD2, per 5 matching bases. This sequence was found in a man between 65 and 79 years old in good health. CDR3 sequence: CASSLDSRVETQYF. At the DNA level, the sequence is TGTGCCAGCAGCTTAGACTCGAGGGTGGAGACCCAGTACTTC.